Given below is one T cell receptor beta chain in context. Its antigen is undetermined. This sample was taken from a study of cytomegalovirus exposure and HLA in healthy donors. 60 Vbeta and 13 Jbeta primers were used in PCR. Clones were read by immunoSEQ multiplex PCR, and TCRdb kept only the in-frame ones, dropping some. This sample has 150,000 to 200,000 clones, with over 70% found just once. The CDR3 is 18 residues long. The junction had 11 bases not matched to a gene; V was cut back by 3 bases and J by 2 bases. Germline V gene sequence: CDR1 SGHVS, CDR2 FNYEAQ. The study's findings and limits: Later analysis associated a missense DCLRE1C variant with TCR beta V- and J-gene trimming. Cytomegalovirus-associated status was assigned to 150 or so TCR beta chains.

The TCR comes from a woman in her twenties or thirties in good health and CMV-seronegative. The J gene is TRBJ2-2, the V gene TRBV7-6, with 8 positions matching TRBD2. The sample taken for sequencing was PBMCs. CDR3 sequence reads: CASSFSVGSGGNTGELFF. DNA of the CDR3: TGTGCCAGCAGCTTCTCAGTAGGGAGCGGGGGTAACACCGGGGAGCTGTTTTTT.